Each of the 6 T cell receptor beta chains below was sequenced from the same sample in a study of identifying expanded T cells in peripheral blood. The method was immunoSEQ multiplex PCR; TCRdb's version includes in-frame clones alone and lacks a portion of them. This sample carries 90,000 to 120,000 clones, around 89% of them seen once, and the ten largest clones take 16%. Sequenced input: blood. All receptors derive from a person aged 18 to 70 in good health.

The chain is built from TRBV15 and TRBJ2-2, with D perhaps matching TRBD1 (5 bases). CDR1 LNHNV and CDR2 YYDKDF come from the germline V gene (reference sequence). The CDR3 runs 18 residues. V dropped 4 bases and J dropped 4 bases, with 22 bases sitting between them. Here the CDR3 DNA reads TGTGCCACCAGCAAAAAACGACTCCAGGGTTTCACCACCGGGGAGCTGTTTTTT. Amino acids: CATSKKRLQGFTTGELFF. Supplemented by reference TRBV15 and TRBJ2-2, the full variable domain reads DAMVIQNPRYQVTQFGKPVTLSCSQTLNHNVMYWYQQKSSQAPKLLFHYYDKDFNNEADTPDNFQSRRPNTSFCFLDIRSPGLGDTAMYLCATSKKRLQGFTTGELFFGEGSRLTVL.

This chain joins TRBV15 and TRBJ2-1; no definite D call. CDR1 and CDR2 (germline): LNHNV, YYDKDF (reference sequence). The CDR3 runs to 14 residues. V was clipped by 6 bases and J by 6 bases, with 15 bases between them. DNA of the CDR3: TGTGCCACCAGGTCTGGATCGTTCCCCAATGAGCAGTTCTTC. Translating it yields CATRSGSFPNEQFF.

The CDR3 protein is CASSSQGLEGYTF. Written as DNA, the CDR3 is TGTGCCAGCAGTTCTCAGGGACTTGAGGGCTACACCTTC. The rearrangement uses TRBV6-6 and TRBJ1-2, with D possibly matching TRBD1 (5 bases). Trimming took 4 bases from V and 8 from J, leaving 14 bases between them. Germline CDR1 is MNHNY and CDR2 is SVGAGI (reference sequence). This CDR3 comprises 13 residues.

This chain links TRBV7-6 with TRBJ1-5, with D uncertain. Germline V gives CDR1 SGHVS, CDR2 FNYEAQ. V shed 5 bases and J shed 6 bases, with 8 bases lying between them. The CDR3 loop spans 12 amino acids. In DNA, the CDR3 is TGTGCCAGCAGCGAAGGTGGTCAGCCCCAGCATTTT. This translates into CASSEGGQPQHF.

This chain uses TRBV5-4 with TRBJ1-3; the D is unclear. V gave up 4 bases and J gave up 2 bases, with 10 bases separating them. The CDR3 is 14 amino acids. Germline assignment: CDR1 SGHNT and CDR2 YYREEE (reference sequence). CDR3 in DNA: TGTGCCAGCAGCGACTACAGCACTGGAAACACCATATATTTT. Its protein product is CASSDYSTGNTIYF.

The count of this clone is one. V usage is TRBV5-5 and J usage is TRBJ2-7; possibly TRBD1 for D (7 bases). From germline, CDR1 is SGHKS and CDR2 YYEKEE (reference sequence). The V end was cut by 2 bases, the J end by 2 bases, with 17 bases between. There are 16 residues in the CDR3. DNA of the CDR3: TGTGCCAGCAGCTTAGACGCGGGACAGCGAACCTACGAGCAGTACTTC. As protein: CASSLDAGQRTYEQYF.